This T cell receptor beta chain was profiled in a study of OX40 agonist ivuxolimab in advanced cancers. Study-wide context: Ivuxolimab was a fully human IgG2 agonistic monoclonal antibody targeting the costimulatory receptor OX40 (CD134). Peripheral TCRbeta sequencing aimed to test whether ivuxolimab altered TCR sequence diversity and caused clonal T-cell expansion. In the dose-escalation cohort, roughly 80% of patients were male, and the mean age was approximately 60 years, with a range of about 23 to 80. Partial responses occurred in three dose-escalation patients: two with cutaneous melanoma and one with hepatocellular carcinoma. Of the approximately 50 dose-escalation patients, hepatocellular carcinoma was present in approximately 20, melanoma in about 15, renal cell carcinoma in 9 and head and neck cancer in 9. Prior anti-PD-1, anti-PD-L1 or anti-CTLA-4 therapy was permitted, and checkpoint inhibitors had been received by about 37% of dose-escalation patients. The paper describes the monotherapy dose-escalation part (N of about 47 patients) of the phase I trial of ivuxolimab. Intravenous ivuxolimab was administered to patients every 2 weeks at six dose levels: 0.01, 0.1, 0.3, 1.5, 3 and 10 mg/kg. Points the paper makes about the study in general: In partial responders in the 0.1-3.0 mg/kg groups, normalized peripheral clonal expansion was found to be among the lowest, especially among CD8+ T cells. Low levels of normalized T-cell clonal expansion were also seen in some patients who did not respond. The antigen specificity of the clonally expanded peripheral T cells was not determined. After ivuxolimab, expanded clones were on average more numerous among CD8+ T cells than among CD4+ T cells. At doses of 0.1 to 3.0 mg/kg, clonal expansion of both CD4+ and CD8+ blood T cells was observed from baseline to week 6.

For sequencing of the TCRbeta CDR3 region, genomic DNA was extracted from the sorted cells. The immunoSEQ Assay was used to sequence the TCRbeta CDR3 regions. Entries here come from immuneACCESS through TCRdb and include only in-frame sequences with V and J called. Some clones fail to appear in such tables; in the studies checked, an unresolved V gene covers under half of the shortfall, and the cause of the remainder is unknown. Across this sample there are 60,000 to 80,000 clones, with about 93% seen only once. The top ten clonotypes cover around 0.4% of the sample. This clone was counted once. Its specific antigen is unknown. No base quality information exists; no much larger clone differs at one position. The CDR3 contains 18 residues, cysteine and phenylalanine counted. Solely the CDR3 DNA is kept, with 54 bases framed from the first base. V is clipped by 3 bases and J by 0 bases, and the sequence between their germline boundaries is 18 bases long. Sequences LNHDA (CDR1) and SQIVND (CDR2) are obtained from the germline V gene (reference sequence).

Patients with autoimmune disease history or receiving systemic immunosuppression were excluded from the trial. Peripheral blood for TCR sequencing was drawn from every dose cohort at baseline, at cycle 4 day 1 and at cycle 7 day 1. The samples were taken from a phase I, first-in-human, multicenter, open-label dose-escalation trial of ivuxolimab. Adults with locally advanced or metastatic head and neck squamous cell, hepatocellular, melanoma or renal cell carcinoma were enrolled in the trial. Before TCR sequencing, CD4+ T cells and CD8+ T cells from peripheral blood were sorted into separate populations.

The sequences come from CD4+ or CD8+ T cells sorted from blood, collected in a trial of the OX40 agonist ivuxolimab. The source of this sequence is an adult with an advanced solid tumor such as melanoma, head and neck, liver or kidney cancer. The chain is made from TRBV19 and TRBJ1-3; no D gene call is confident. The base sequence is TGTGCCAGTAGTATGGGATTCTTAAATTCTTACTCTGGAAACACCATATATTTT. This translates into CASSMGFLNSYSGNTIYF.